This entry features one T cell receptor beta chain sequence. Looked up from germline, CDR1 is LGHDT and CDR2 is YNNKEL (reference sequence). V was clipped by 4 bases and J by 8 bases; unmatched bases: 8. The CDR3 totals 14 residues. Naive CD4+ T cells were purified with Tregs depleted by CD25. Each CDR3 protein gets one entry after TCRdb re-called the 5' RACE reads with MiXCR. The sample yields over 30,000 distinct CDR3 sequences, roughly 24% seen once. The sample taken for sequencing was naive CD4+ T cells sorted from a lymph node. Described subset: naive CD4+ T cells, CD4+CD45RA+CD25-. This receptor was obtained from a female donor with breast cancer. This sequence joins TRBV3-1 and TRBJ1-2; 9 nucleotides align to TRBD1. The CDR3 reads CASSRNGQGPGYTF. The CDR3 DNA reads as TGTGCCAGCAGCCGAAACGGACAGGGGCCCGGCTACACCTTC. Combining the CDR3 with reference TRBV3-1 and TRBJ1-2 gives the whole variable domain DTAVSQTPKYLVTQMGNDKSIKCEQNLGHDTMYWYKQDSKKFLKIMFSYNNKELIINETVPNRFSPKSPDKAHLNLHINSLELGDSAVYFCASSRNGQGPGYTFGSGTRLTVV.